What follows describes a single T cell receptor beta chain. Its target is unknown. The data were taken from a study of shared clonotypes between healthy human individuals. General study results and limits: Generally, naive subsets (rather than memory subsets) showed larger estimated richness. The four-donor shared clonotypes exceeded non-shared clonotypes in generation probability, with non-shared ones scoring lower. Investigators expected sequencing depth to affect clonotype sharing among donors.

Germline V gives CDR1 KGHSH, CDR2 LQKENI. The CDR3 spans 16 residues. J gave up 2 bases and V 6 bases, and 10 bases lay outside the gene matches. Clones were sequenced by immunoSEQ multiplex PCR, and TCRdb holds only the in-frame ones, with some missing. The table includes 800,000 to 1,200,000 clones, approximately 80% detected once. In the CD4+ fraction, cells were divided into CD45RA+ naive and CD45RA-negative memory subsets. This receptor was obtained from a man younger than 35 in good health. Some clones in this sample may be carry-over from other donors' samples. Source material: memory CD4+ T cells from PBMCs. Sample subset: CD45RA-negative fraction. The gene calls are TRBV18 and TRBJ1-5; 7 positions match TRBD1. In nucleotides, the CDR3 is TGTGCCAGCTCGCCGGACGGACAGGTGGGCAATCAGCCCCAGCATTTT. This translates into CASSPDGQVGNQPQHF.